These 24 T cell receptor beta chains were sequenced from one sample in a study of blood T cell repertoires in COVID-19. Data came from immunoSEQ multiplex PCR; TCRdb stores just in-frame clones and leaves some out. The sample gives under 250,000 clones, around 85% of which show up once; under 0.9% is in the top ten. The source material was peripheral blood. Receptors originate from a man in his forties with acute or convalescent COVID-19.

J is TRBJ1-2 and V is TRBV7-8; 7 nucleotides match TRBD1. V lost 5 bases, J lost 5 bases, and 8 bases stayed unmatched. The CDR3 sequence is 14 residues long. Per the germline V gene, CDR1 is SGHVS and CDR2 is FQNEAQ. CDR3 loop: CASSRQGGPYGYTF. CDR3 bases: TGTGCCAGCAGCCGACAGGGTGGCCCTTATGGCTACACCTTC.

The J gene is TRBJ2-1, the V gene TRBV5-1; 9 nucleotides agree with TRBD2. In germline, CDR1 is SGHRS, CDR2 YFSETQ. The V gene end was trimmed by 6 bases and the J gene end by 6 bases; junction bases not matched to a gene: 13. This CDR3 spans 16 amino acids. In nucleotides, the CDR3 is TGCGCCAGCAACTACGCCGGGACTAGCTATGTCAATGAGCAGTTCTTC. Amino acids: CASNYAGTSYVNEQFF.

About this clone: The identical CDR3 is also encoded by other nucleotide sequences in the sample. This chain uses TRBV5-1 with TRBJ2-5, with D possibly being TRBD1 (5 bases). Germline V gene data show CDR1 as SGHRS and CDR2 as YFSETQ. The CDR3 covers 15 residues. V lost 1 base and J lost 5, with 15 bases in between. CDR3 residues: CASSLRQGIGETQYF. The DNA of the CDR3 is TGCGCCAGCAGCTTGAGGCAGGGAATCGGCGAGACCCAGTACTTC.

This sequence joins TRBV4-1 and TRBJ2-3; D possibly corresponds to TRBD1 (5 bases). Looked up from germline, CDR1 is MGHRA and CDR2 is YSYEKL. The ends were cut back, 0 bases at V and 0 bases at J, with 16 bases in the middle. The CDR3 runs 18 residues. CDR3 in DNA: TGCGCCAGCAGCCAAGAAAGGGGATTTTGGGGAAGCACAGATACGCAGTATTTT. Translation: CASSQERGFWGSTDTQYF.

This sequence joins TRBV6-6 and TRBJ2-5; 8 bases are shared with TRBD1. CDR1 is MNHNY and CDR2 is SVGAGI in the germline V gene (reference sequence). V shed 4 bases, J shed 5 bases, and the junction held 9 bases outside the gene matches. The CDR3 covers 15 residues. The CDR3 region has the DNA TGTGCCAGCAGTTTAATACAGGGGGGCGAGGAGACCCAGTACTTC. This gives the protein CASSLIQGGEETQYF.

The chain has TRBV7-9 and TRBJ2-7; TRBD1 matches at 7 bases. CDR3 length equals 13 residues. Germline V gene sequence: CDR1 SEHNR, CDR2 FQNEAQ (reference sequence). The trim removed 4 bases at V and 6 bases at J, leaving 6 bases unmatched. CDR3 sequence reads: CASSSPGQIEQYF. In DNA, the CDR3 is TGTGCCAGCAGCTCCCCGGGACAGATCGAGCAGTACTTC.

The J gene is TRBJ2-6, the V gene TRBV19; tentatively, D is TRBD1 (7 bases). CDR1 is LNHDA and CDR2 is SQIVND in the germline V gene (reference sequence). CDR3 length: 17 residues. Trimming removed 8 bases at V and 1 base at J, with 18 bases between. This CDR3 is CASSRGDSRSGANVLTF. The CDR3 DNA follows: TGTGCCAGTTCCAGGGGGGACTCCAGGTCTGGGGCCAACGTCCTGACTTTC.

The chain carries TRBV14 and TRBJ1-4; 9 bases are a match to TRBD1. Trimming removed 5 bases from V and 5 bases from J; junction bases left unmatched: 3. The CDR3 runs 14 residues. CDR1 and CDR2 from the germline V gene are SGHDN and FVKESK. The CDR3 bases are TGTGCCAGCAGCTACGGGACAGGGAATGAAAAACTGTTTTTT. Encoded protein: CASSYGTGNEKLFF.

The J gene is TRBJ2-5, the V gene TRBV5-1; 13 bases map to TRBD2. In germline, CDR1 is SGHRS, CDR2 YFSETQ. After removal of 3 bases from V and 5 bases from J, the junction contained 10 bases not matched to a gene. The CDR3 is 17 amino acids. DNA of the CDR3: TGCGCCAGCAGCTGGGGGACTAGCGGGGTCCTCGGGGAGACCCAGTACTTC. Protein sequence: CASSWGTSGVLGETQYF.

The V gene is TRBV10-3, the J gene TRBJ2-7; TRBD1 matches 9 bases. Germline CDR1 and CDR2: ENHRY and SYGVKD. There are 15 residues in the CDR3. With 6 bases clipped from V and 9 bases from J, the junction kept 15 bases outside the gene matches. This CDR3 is CAIRPGDRVKSGQYF. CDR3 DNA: TGTGCCATCAGGCCAGGGGACAGGGTTAAATCGGGGCAGTACTTC.

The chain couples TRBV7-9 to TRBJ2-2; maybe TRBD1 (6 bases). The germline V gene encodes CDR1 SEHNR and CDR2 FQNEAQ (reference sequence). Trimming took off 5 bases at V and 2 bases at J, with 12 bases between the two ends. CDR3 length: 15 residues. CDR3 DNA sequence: TGTGCCAGCAGCCCGGGACACCTTAACACCGGGGAGCTGTTTTTT. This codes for CASSPGHLNTGELFF.

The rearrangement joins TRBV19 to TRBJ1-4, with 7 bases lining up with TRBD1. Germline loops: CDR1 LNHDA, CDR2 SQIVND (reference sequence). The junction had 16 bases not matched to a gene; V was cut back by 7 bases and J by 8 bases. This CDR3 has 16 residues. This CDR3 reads CASTDGRGQLWEKLFF. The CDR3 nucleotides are TGTGCCAGTACCGACGGAAGGGGGCAGCTTTGGGAAAAACTGTTTTTT.

CDR3 coding DNA: TGTGCCAGCAGTACTAGCGCCCAAGAGACCCAGTACTTC. This gives the protein CASSTSAQETQYF. The chain links TRBV28 to TRBJ2-5, with TRBD2 matching over 7 bases. The germline V gene encodes CDR1 MDHEN and CDR2 SYDVKM. The V gene end was trimmed by 5 bases and the J gene end by 1 base; junction bases not matched to a gene: 1. There are 13 residues in the CDR3.

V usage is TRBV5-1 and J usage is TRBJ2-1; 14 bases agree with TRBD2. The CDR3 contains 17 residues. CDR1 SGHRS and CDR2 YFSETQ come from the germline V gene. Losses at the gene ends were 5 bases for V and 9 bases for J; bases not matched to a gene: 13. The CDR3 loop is CASSFLSGTSGGGEQFF. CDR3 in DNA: TGCGCCAGCAGTTTTTTATCCGGGACTAGCGGGGGTGGTGAGCAGTTCTTC.

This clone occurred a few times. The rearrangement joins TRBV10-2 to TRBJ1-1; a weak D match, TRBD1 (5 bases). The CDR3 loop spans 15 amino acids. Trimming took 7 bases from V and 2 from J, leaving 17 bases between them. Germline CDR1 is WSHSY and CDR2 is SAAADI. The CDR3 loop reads CASNLGRGGNTEAFF. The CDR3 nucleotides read TGCGCCAGCAACCTTGGACGGGGGGGTAACACTGAAGCTTTCTTT.

CDR3 bases: TGTGCCAGCAGCTATACAGGGGGCAGTGAAAAACTGTTTTTT. Its protein product is CASSYTGGSEKLFF. V and J are TRBV7-9 and TRBJ1-4; 9 bases are a match to TRBD1. The V gene end was trimmed by 4 bases and the J gene end by 7 bases; junction bases not matched to a gene: 4. CDR3 length: 14 amino acids. Per the germline V gene, CDR1 is SEHNR and CDR2 is FQNEAQ (reference sequence).

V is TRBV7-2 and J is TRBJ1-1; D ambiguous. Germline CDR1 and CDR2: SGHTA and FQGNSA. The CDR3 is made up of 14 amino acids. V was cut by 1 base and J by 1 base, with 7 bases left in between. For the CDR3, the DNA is TGTGCCAGCAGCTTAGGTATCTCGAACACTGAAGCTTTCTTT. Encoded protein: CASSLGISNTEAFF. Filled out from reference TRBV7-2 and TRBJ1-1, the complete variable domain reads GAGVSQSPSNKVTEKGKDVELRCDPISGHTALYWYRQSLGQGLEFLIYFQGNSAPDKSGLPSDRFSAERTGGSVSTLTIQRTQQEDSAVYLCASSLGISNTEAFFGQGTRLTVV.

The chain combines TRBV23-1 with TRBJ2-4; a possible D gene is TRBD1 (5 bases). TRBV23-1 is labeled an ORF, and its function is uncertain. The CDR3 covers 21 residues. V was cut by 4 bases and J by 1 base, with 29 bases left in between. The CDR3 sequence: CASSPSAQGSRDPRAKNIQYF. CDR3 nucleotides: TGCGCCAGCAGTCCTTCGGCTCAGGGAAGTAGAGACCCTAGGGCCAAAAACATTCAGTACTTC.

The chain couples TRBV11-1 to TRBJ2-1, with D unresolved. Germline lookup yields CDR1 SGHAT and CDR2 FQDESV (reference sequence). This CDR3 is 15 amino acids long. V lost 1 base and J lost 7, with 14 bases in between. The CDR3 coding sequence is TGTGCCAGCAGCTTAGTTTTGGGCCCCTTTAATGAGCAGTTCTTC. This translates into CASSLVLGPFNEQFF.

This chain's CDR3 is CSVDPLRRNTEAFF. The CDR3 DNA follows: TGCAGCGTTGACCCCTTAAGGAGGAACACTGAAGCTTTCTTT. This chain connects TRBV29-1 to TRBJ1-1; D gene ambiguous. Germline assignment: CDR1 SQVTM and CDR2 ANQGSEA. The CDR3 extends over 14 amino acids. Trimming took off 3 bases at V and 1 base at J, with 12 bases between the two ends.

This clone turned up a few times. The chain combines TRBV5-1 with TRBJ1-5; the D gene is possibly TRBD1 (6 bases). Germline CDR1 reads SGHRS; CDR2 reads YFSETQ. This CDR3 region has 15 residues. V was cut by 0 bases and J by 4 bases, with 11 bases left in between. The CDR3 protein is CASSLEGTPNQPQHF. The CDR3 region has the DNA TGCGCCAGCAGCTTGGAAGGGACACCGAATCAGCCCCAGCATTTT. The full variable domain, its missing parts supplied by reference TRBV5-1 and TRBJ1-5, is KAGVTQTPRYLIKTRGQQVTLSCSPISGHRSVSWYQQTPGQGLQFLFEYFSETQRNKGNFPGRFSGRQFSNSRSEMNVSTLELGDSALYLCASSLEGTPNQPQHFGDGTRLSIL.

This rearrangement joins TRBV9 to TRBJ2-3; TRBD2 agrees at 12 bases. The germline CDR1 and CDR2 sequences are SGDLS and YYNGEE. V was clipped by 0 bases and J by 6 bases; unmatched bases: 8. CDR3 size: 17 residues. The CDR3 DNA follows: TGTGCCAGCAGCGTAGTCCCGGTGACTAGCGGGAGCGATACGCAGTATTTT. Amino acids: CASSVVPVTSGSDTQYF.

CDR3 nucleotide sequence: TGTGCCAGTAGTAGTACGGTCTCCTACGAGCAGTACTTC. This encodes CASSSTVSYEQYF. This chain joins TRBV19 and TRBJ2-7; D not resolved. CDR3 length: 13 amino acids. The V gene's germline CDR1 is LNHDA and CDR2 SQIVND (reference sequence). The V and J ends lost 4 bases and 0 bases respectively, with 7 bases between them.

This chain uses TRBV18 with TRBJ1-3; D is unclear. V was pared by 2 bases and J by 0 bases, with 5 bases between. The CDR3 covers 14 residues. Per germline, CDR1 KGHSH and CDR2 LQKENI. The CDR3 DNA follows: TGTGCCAGCTCACCAGCGGACTCTGGAAACACCATATATTTT. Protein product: CASSPADSGNTIYF.